Following are 31 T cell receptor beta chains from one sample sequenced in a study of blood T cell repertoires in COVID-19. Generated by immunoSEQ multiplex PCR, the TCRdb table keeps only in-frame clones and is missing some. The sample consists of approximately 210,000 clones, approximately 89% of them appearing once. Sequenced material: peripheral blood. The receptor set was obtained from a woman in her forties with acute or convalescent COVID-19.

This clone was recorded once. This chain uses TRBV5-5 with TRBJ2-5; TRBD2 aligns across 8 bases. The CDR3 spans 15 residues. V was clipped by 0 bases and J by 4 bases; unmatched bases: 5. Germline V CDR1 and CDR2: SGHKS, YYEKEE (reference sequence). The DNA of the CDR3 is TGTGCCAGCAGCTTGGCCGGGACTAGTACAGAGACCCAGTACTTC. Amino acids: CASSLAGTSTETQYF.

The V call is TRBV4-1, the J call TRBJ1-4, with D uncertain. Germline CDR1 MGHRA, CDR2 YSYEKL. The CDR3 has 15 residues. V lost 1 base to trimming and J lost 3 bases, with 9 bases between them. Here the CDR3 reads CASSQVPGSNEKLFF. Written as DNA, the CDR3 is TGCGCCAGCAGCCAAGTCCCAGGTTCTAATGAAAAACTGTTTTTT.

V usage is TRBV15 and J usage is TRBJ1-1, with D possibly TRBD1 on 6 matching bases. CDR1 and CDR2 from the germline V gene are LNHNV and YYDKDF (reference sequence). The germline V and J ends were trimmed by 0 bases and 1 base, with 6 bases remaining between them. The CDR3 has 14 amino acids. The CDR3 reads CATSREGANTEAFF. For the CDR3, the DNA is TGTGCCACCAGCAGAGAGGGGGCGAACACTGAAGCTTTCTTT.

The chain combines TRBV6-1 with TRBJ2-1; weak D call: TRBD1 (6 bases). The CDR3 length is 11 residues. Between the trimmed V and J ends, which lost 5 bases and 8 bases, there was a span of 7 bases. The germline gives CDR1 MNHNS, CDR2 SASEGT. Here the CDR3 DNA reads TGTGCCAGCAGTCCAGGGGATGAGCAGTTCTTC. This sequence encodes CASSPGDEQFF.

The rearrangement joins TRBV24-1 to TRBJ1-1, with a tentative D call TRBD1 (6 bases). With 9 bases removed from V and 2 bases from J, the gap between germline ends came to 12 bases. CDR3 length equals 13 residues. Germline V gives CDR1 KGHDR, CDR2 SFDVKD. DNA for the CDR3: TGTGCCACCGCCGTAGGGGGTAACACTGAAGCTTTCTTT. Translated, it gives CATAVGGNTEAFF.

The genes are TRBV7-9 and TRBJ1-6; 7 bases line up with TRBD1. The length of the CDR3 is 15 residues. CDR1 SEHNR and CDR2 FQNEAQ come from the germline V gene (reference sequence). V was clipped by 1 base and J by 6 bases; unmatched bases: 3. This CDR3 reads CASSLDRQGNSPLHF. The CDR3 bases are TGTGCCAGCAGCTTAGACCGACAGGGTAATTCACCCCTCCACTTT.

The V and J genes are TRBV27 and TRBJ2-6; 8 nucleotides match TRBD1. CDR1 and CDR2 from the germline V gene are MNHEY and SMNVEV (reference sequence). The CDR3 consists of 18 residues. The V segment lost 3 bases and the J segment 2 bases; nucleotides outside the gene matches: 9. The CDR3 region is CASSFTGTGFTGANVLTF. The CDR3 DNA follows: TGTGCCAGCAGTTTTACCGGGACAGGCTTCACTGGGGCCAACGTCCTGACTTTC.

This clone was seen only once. This chain uses TRBV10-1 with TRBJ1-1; the match to TRBD1 covers 10 bases. Germline V gene data show CDR1 as WNHNN and CDR2 as SYGVQD (reference sequence). The CDR3 extends over 16 amino acids. V gave up 0 bases and J gave up 7 bases; unmatched junction bases: 8. CDR3 amino acids: CASSESRDRGYGEAFF. CDR3 nucleotide sequence: TGCGCCAGCAGTGAGTCCCGGGACAGGGGATACGGTGAAGCTTTCTTT.

The chain is built from TRBV3-1 (or the pseudogene TRBV3-2) and TRBJ2-3, with 8 bases identical to TRBD1. Germline trimming cut 0 bases from V and 1 base from J; bases unmatched to any gene: 12. CDR1 LGHDT and CDR2 YNNKEL come from the germline V gene (reference sequence). This CDR3 region has 19 residues. In DNA, the CDR3 is TGTGCCAGCAGCCAAGACCCTATAACAGGGGGTGGGGGCACAGATACGCAGTATTTT. This translates into CASSQDPITGGGGTDTQYF.

This rearrangement joins TRBV25-1 to TRBJ1-3; D is ambiguous. Trimming took 5 bases from V and 0 from J, leaving 14 bases between them. Germline CDR1 MGHDK, CDR2 SYGVNS. The CDR3 sequence is 16 residues long. The CDR3 reads CASSIGFLSSGNTIYF. The CDR3 bases are TGTGCCAGCAGTATCGGGTTCTTAAGCTCTGGAAACACCATATATTTT.

The chain employs TRBV2 and TRBJ1-2; weak D call: TRBD1 (5 bases). Trimming pared 5 bases from V and 1 base from J, leaving 8 bases between. Germline CDR1 and CDR2: SNHLY and FYNNEI. CDR3 length: 13 amino acids. This CDR3 is CASSTTVNYGYTF. For the CDR3, the DNA is TGTGCCAGCAGTACGACAGTTAACTATGGCTACACCTTC.

This chain links TRBV5-4 with TRBJ1-2, with D possibly TRBD1 on 5 matching bases. This CDR3 region has 15 residues. Germline-derived CDR1 and CDR2 are SGHNT and YYREEE (reference sequence). The V end was cut by 0 bases, the J end by 4 bases, with 13 bases between. CDR3 sequence: CASSLAGVLGYGYTF. The CDR3 DNA sequence: TGTGCCAGCAGCTTGGCGGGGGTGTTAGGCTATGGCTACACCTTC. Filled out from reference TRBV5-4 and TRBJ1-2, the complete variable domain reads ETGVTQSPTHLIKTRGQQVTLRCSSQSGHNTVSWYQQALGQGPQFIFQYYREEENGRGNFPPRFSGLQFPNYSSELNVNALELDDSALYLCASSLAGVLGYGYTFGSGTRLTVV.

The J gene is TRBJ2-5, the V gene TRBV6-1; D uncertain. The CDR3 extends over 14 amino acids. Germline V lookup: CDR1 MNHNS, CDR2 SASEGT. Trimming left V 5 bases short and J 5 bases short, with 15 bases between. The CDR3 bases are TGTGCCAGCAGTTTCCACAGATTGTGGGAGACCCAGTACTTC. Its translation: CASSFHRLWETQYF.

This chain connects TRBV25-1 to TRBJ2-3, with a weak D call TRBD2 (5 bases). V was cut by 7 bases and J by 9 bases, with 14 bases left in between. CDR3 size: 12 residues. Per germline, CDR1 MGHDK and CDR2 SYGVNS. The CDR3 region has the DNA TGTGCCAGCAACTCGGGGAGCGCAACGCAGTATTTT. It codes for CASNSGSATQYF.

This chain joins TRBV27 and TRBJ1-5; 7 bases map to TRBD1. V lost 6 bases to trimming and J lost 3 bases; unmatched junction nucleotides: 8. The CDR3 contains 15 residues. Germline values: CDR1 MNHEY, CDR2 SMNVEV (reference sequence). The CDR3 loop is CASSPRTGPNQPQHF. The CDR3 DNA is TGTGCCAGCAGCCCGAGGACAGGACCCAATCAGCCCCAGCATTTT.

J is TRBJ1-3 and V is TRBV19, with D possibly matching TRBD1 (5 bases). CDR3 length: 15 amino acids. Trimming took 6 bases from V and 4 from J, leaving 16 bases between them. Looked up from germline, CDR1 is LNHDA and CDR2 is SQIVND (reference sequence). As DNA, the CDR3 is TGTGCCAGTAGCGGGGGATCGGGCACGGGAAACACCATATATTTT. Its translation is CASSGGSGTGNTIYF.

J is TRBJ1-2 and V is TRBV11-2, with 8 bases identical to TRBD1. With 4 bases clipped from V and 8 bases from J, the junction kept 9 bases outside the gene matches. This CDR3 contains 14 residues. CDR1 and CDR2 from the germline V gene are SGHAT and FQNNGV. In nucleotides, the CDR3 is TGTGCCAGCAGCTGGGGCTCAGGGGGCTACGGCTACACCTTC. Residues: CASSWGSGGYGYTF.

The rearrangement links TRBV6-5 to TRBJ2-5; 8 nucleotides match TRBD1. Germline lookup yields CDR1 MNHEY and CDR2 SVGAGI. There are 14 residues in the CDR3. The V gene end was trimmed by 10 bases and the J gene end by 1 base; junction bases not matched to a gene: 8. The CDR3 DNA sequence: TGTGCCACCAAAACCGGGACAGGCCAAGAGACCCAGTACTTC. Translation gives CATKTGTGQETQYF.

The rearrangement links TRBV18 to TRBJ2-5; D ambiguous. This CDR3 comprises 13 residues. Germline V gene sequence: CDR1 KGHSH, CDR2 LQKENI. V dropped 6 bases and J dropped 2 bases, with 10 bases sitting between them. Here the CDR3 reads CASSADIQETQYF. In nucleotides, the CDR3 is TGTGCCAGCTCCGCAGATATTCAAGAGACCCAGTACTTC.

The sample holds one count of this clone. This sequence joins TRBV5-8 and TRBJ2-1; TRBD2 agrees at 8 bases. Germline V CDR1 and CDR2: SGHTS, YDEGEE. CDR3 length: 17 residues. J was trimmed by 7 bases and V by 0 bases; bases with no gene match: 12. The CDR3 loop reads CASSLDPTGGQGNEQFF. The CDR3 coding sequence is TGTGCCAGCAGCTTGGACCCTACGGGGGGGCAGGGAAATGAGCAGTTCTTC.

V gene TRBV5-1 combines with J gene TRBJ2-7; 8 bases fit TRBD1. Germline values: CDR1 SGHRS, CDR2 YFSETQ. The CDR3 consists of 14 residues. J was trimmed by 5 bases and V by 4 bases; bases with no gene match: 8. CDR3: CASSVGQGEDEQYV. DNA of the CDR3: TGCGCCAGCAGCGTAGGACAGGGAGAGGACGAGCAGTACGTC.

This chain links TRBV6-5 with TRBJ2-7, with 8 bases aligning to TRBD1. The CDR3 totals 14 residues. V lost 6 bases, J lost 0 bases, and 4 bases stayed unmatched. Germline CDR1 is MNHEY and CDR2 is SVGAGI. CDR3 residues: CASRRTGSSYEQYV. The DNA of the CDR3 is TGTGCCAGCAGGAGGACAGGGAGCTCCTACGAGCAGTACGTC.

This chain joins TRBV30 and TRBJ1-4; D gene ambiguous. Trimming left V 1 base short and J 5 bases short, with 14 bases between. Germline-derived CDR1 and CDR2 are GTSNPN and SVGIG (reference sequence). The CDR3 length is 15 residues. This CDR3 is CAWSATGFSNEKLFF. CDR3 nucleotide sequence: TGTGCCTGGAGTGCAACCGGGTTCTCAAATGAAAAACTGTTTTTT.

V gene TRBV5-6 combines with J gene TRBJ1-6, with 8 nucleotides matching TRBD1. V shed 0 bases, J shed 7 bases, and the junction held 3 bases outside the gene matches. The CDR3 has 15 residues. Germline V gene sequence: CDR1 SGHDT, CDR2 YYEEEE. The CDR3 spells CASSLGQGANSPLHF. In nucleotides, the CDR3 is TGTGCCAGCAGCTTGGGGCAGGGGGCAAATTCACCCCTCCACTTT.

The V call is TRBV30, the J call TRBJ1-5; 9 nucleotides match TRBD1. V shed 5 bases and J 4 bases; nucleotides not matched to a gene: 9. Germline V lookup: CDR1 GTSNPN, CDR2 SVGIG (reference sequence). The length of the CDR3 is 15 residues. CDR3 in DNA: TGTGCCTGGGCGGCGGACAGGGGCCCAAATCAGCCCCAGCATTTT. It is translated as CAWAADRGPNQPQHF.

The rearrangement uses TRBV10-1 and TRBJ1-1; 7 nucleotides line up with TRBD1. This CDR3 is built from 18 residues. The germline CDR1 and CDR2 sequences are WNHNN and SYGVQD (reference sequence). J was trimmed by 4 bases and V by 7 bases; bases with no gene match: 21. In DNA form, the CDR3 reads TGCGCCAGCACAGGGGGAATAAAACACACGGCCAGGGGCACTGAAGCTTTCTTT. Translated: CASTGGIKHTARGTEAFF.

The chain links TRBV10-3 to TRBJ2-7; D may be TRBD2 (5 bases). The CDR3 is 14 amino acids. Germline CDR1 is ENHRY and CDR2 is SYGVKD. Trimming removed 5 bases from V and 2 bases from J, with 13 bases in between. The CDR3 nucleotides read TGTGCCATCAGTAGCGCACTAGGGACCTACGAGCAGTACGTC. Its protein is CAISSALGTYEQYV.

The chain has TRBV6-5 and TRBJ2-7, with D perhaps TRBD1 (6 bases). Deletions cut 10 bases from V and 0 bases from J, with 16 bases between. Per germline, CDR1 MNHEY and CDR2 SVGAGI. The CDR3 has 14 residues. The CDR3 DNA follows: TGTGCCATCAGAAGGACAGAGCTCTCCTACGAGCAGTACGTC. Protein sequence: CAIRRTELSYEQYV.

A few counts support this clone. The CDR3 DNA is TGTGCCAGCAGCCCCGGACACACTTACAATCAGCCCCAGCATTTT. It is translated as CASSPGHTYNQPQHF. The chain carries TRBV7-2 and TRBJ1-5; a possible D gene is TRBD1 (5 bases). The CDR3 has 15 amino acids. With 5 bases removed from V and 3 bases from J, the gap between germline ends came to 14 bases. The germline V gene encodes CDR1 SGHTA and CDR2 FQGNSA. Full variable domain (outside the CDR3, taken from reference TRBV7-2 and TRBJ1-5): GAGVSQSPSNKVTEKGKDVELRCDPISGHTALYWYRQSLGQGLEFLIYFQGNSAPDKSGLPSDRFSAERTGGSVSTLTIQRTQQEDSAVYLCASSPGHTYNQPQHFGDGTRLSIL.

This sequence joins TRBV2 and TRBJ1-6; tentative D call: TRBD1 (6 bases). Germline V gene data show CDR1 as SNHLY and CDR2 as FYNNEI. This CDR3 has 13 residues. The V end was cut by 6 bases, the J end by 10 bases, with 13 bases between. CDR3 protein: CASRVTGNSPLHF. CDR3 nucleotide sequence: TGTGCCAGCAGAGTAACAGGGAACTCACCCCTCCACTTT.

The J gene is TRBJ1-2, the V gene TRBV2; 7 bases fit TRBD1. V lost 7 bases to trimming and J lost 1 base; unmatched junction nucleotides: 12. Germline V gene lookup returns CDR1 SNHLY and CDR2 FYNNEI. This CDR3 spans 16 amino acids. For the CDR3, the DNA is TGTGCCAGCATTTCCTCAGGGACAGCGTATAACTATGGCTACACCTTC. This sequence encodes CASISSGTAYNYGYTF.